Sequencing of this TCR beta chain was carried out in a study of beta chain features in type 1 diabetes. This clone came up a few times. Its antigen remains unknown. Study-wide points: Sequencing from cDNA could over-represent high-TCR-expressing cells. Patients with Type 1 diabetes showed moderately but significantly shorter TCRB CDR3s in all four CD4+ subsets. Sampled from patients, naive, central memory and Treg TCRB repertoires appeared more similar than those sampled from healthy donors.

The V end was cut by 5 bases, the J end by 0 bases, with 4 bases between. This CDR3 has 12 residues. The germline gives CDR1 SGHTA, CDR2 FQGNSA. Reverse transcription of all isolated RNA meant that expressed TCRB transcripts were sequenced. TCRdb keeps only in-frame clones here, not all; method: immunoSEQ multiplex PCR. The data hold under 850,000 clones, with over 10% observed a single time. The sequence was obtained from a man between 18 and 29 years old with type 1 diabetes. Specimen: naive CD4+ T cells from blood. This chain links TRBV7-2 with TRBJ2-5; D gene ambiguous. CDR3 coding DNA: TGTGCCAGCAGCCCCAACCAAGAGACCCAGTACTTC. Residues: CASSPNQETQYF.